Below, 22 T cell receptor beta chains from the same sample are listed, as sequenced in a study of blood T cell repertoires in COVID-19. The method was immunoSEQ multiplex PCR; TCRdb's version includes in-frame clones alone and lacks a portion of them. The data show 98,000 or so clones, over 80% seen once. Input material: peripheral blood. Receptors were obtained from a man aged 50-59 years with acute or convalescent COVID-19.

The rearrangement uses TRBV7-9 and TRBJ2-7, with D possibly matching TRBD2 (5 bases). This CDR3 is 13 amino acids long. Germline CDR1 and CDR2: SEHNR and FQNEAQ (reference sequence). Trimming pared 5 bases from V and 7 bases from J, leaving 15 bases between. CDR3 DNA sequence: TGTGCCAGCAGCCTGGGTGTATCGGGGGAGCAGTACTTC. This gives the protein CASSLGVSGEQYF.

The chain couples TRBV10-3 to TRBJ1-6; tentative D call: TRBD1 (6 bases). The V end lost 7 bases, the J end lost 8 bases, and 15 bases lay between the germline ends. Germline V lookup: CDR1 ENHRY, CDR2 SYGVKD. The CDR3 covers 14 residues. CDR3 sequence reads: CAIKRTAADSPLHF. CDR3 sequence (DNA): TGTGCCATCAAGCGGACAGCAGCAGATTCACCCCTCCACTTT.

In DNA, the CDR3 is TGTGCCAGCAGCCCAGGGGTCCACAATGAGCAGTTCTTC. This gives the protein CASSPGVHNEQFF. V gene TRBV2 combines with J gene TRBJ2-1; maybe TRBD1 (6 bases). Germline CDR1 and CDR2: SNHLY and FYNNEI. V lost 6 bases to trimming and J lost 5 bases, with 11 bases between them. CDR3 length: 13 residues.

This clone was seen repeatedly, ten times or more. This chain links TRBV27 with TRBJ2-2, with 7 bases aligning to TRBD2. With V trimmed by 5 bases and J by 6 bases, 9 bases remained unmatched. The V gene's germline CDR1 is MNHEY and CDR2 SMNVEV (reference sequence). The CDR3 covers 15 residues. The CDR3 is CASSISVGGAGELFF. DNA of the CDR3: TGTGCCAGCAGTATTAGCGTGGGAGGGGCCGGGGAGCTGTTTTTT.

The chain links TRBV4-1 to TRBJ2-6, with a weak D call TRBD1 (6 bases). Trimming took off 2 bases at V and 2 bases at J, with 22 bases between the two ends. CDR1 and CDR2 (germline): MGHRA, YSYEKL. The CDR3 has 20 residues. CDR3 in DNA: TGCGCCAGCAGCCAACCGACAGGACCCTTGGGCCTGACTGGGGCCAACGTCCTGACTTTC. Its protein is CASSQPTGPLGLTGANVLTF.

The genes are TRBV3-1 (or the pseudogene TRBV3-2) and TRBJ2-5, with 10 nucleotides matching TRBD1. V was pared by 4 bases and J by 5 bases, with 10 bases of the junction left unmatched. CDR1 LGHDT and CDR2 YNNKEL come from the germline V gene (reference sequence). This CDR3 contains 16 residues. The CDR3 is CASSPSGQGGRETQYF. The CDR3 coding sequence is TGTGCCAGCAGCCCCTCAGGACAGGGGGGTCGGGAGACCCAGTACTTC.

The rearrangement uses TRBV6-6 and TRBJ1-5; D possibly corresponds to TRBD1 (6 bases). The CDR3 totals 13 residues. The ends were cut back, 7 bases at V and 2 bases at J, with 9 bases in the middle. The V gene's germline CDR1 is MNHNY and CDR2 SVGAGI (reference sequence). The CDR3 bases are TGTGCCAGCAAGGGGGATGGCAATCAGCCCCAGCATTTT. Translated: CASKGDGNQPQHF.

This clone was observed once. This sequence joins TRBV3-1 (or the pseudogene TRBV3-2) and TRBJ2-2; 9 nucleotides match TRBD2. Germline CDR1 and CDR2: LGHDT and YNNKEL (reference sequence). Unmatched junction bases numbered 5, after V lost 4 bases and J lost 5 bases. The CDR3 runs 15 residues. The CDR3 region is CASSLSSGKTGELFF. The CDR3 DNA sequence: TGTGCCAGCAGCCTGTCTAGCGGGAAAACCGGGGAGCTGTTTTTT.

The chain recombines TRBV28 with TRBJ2-1; 7 nucleotides line up with TRBD2. J lost 6 bases, V lost 1 base, and 6 bases had no gene match. CDR3 length equals 15 residues. Germline loops: CDR1 MDHEN, CDR2 SYDVKM. CDR3 sequence (DNA): TGTGCCAGCAGTTTATCCGGGACTAAGGGCAATGAGCAGTTCTTC. Protein sequence: CASSLSGTKGNEQFF. The full variable domain, its missing parts supplied by reference TRBV28 and TRBJ2-1, is DVKVTQSSRYLVKRTGEKVFLECVQDMDHENMFWYRQDPGLGLRLIYFSYDVKMKEKGDIPEGYSVSREKKERFSLILESASTNQTSMYLCASSLSGTKGNEQFFGPGTRLTVL.

V usage is TRBV30 and J usage is TRBJ1-3, with TRBD1 matching 9 bases. The CDR3 sequence is 14 residues long. CDR1 GTSNPN and CDR2 SVGIG come from the germline V gene (reference sequence). Unmatched junction bases numbered 3, after V lost 3 bases and J lost 3 bases. The CDR3 nucleotides read TGTGCCTGGAGCCACAGGGGGCTTGGAAACACCATATATTTT. It codes for CAWSHRGLGNTIYF.

This chain connects TRBV29-1 to TRBJ2-7; tentatively, D is TRBD1 (5 bases). The CDR3 loop spans 12 amino acids. CDR1 is SQVTM, CDR2 ANQGSEA, per germline. V gave up 0 bases and J gave up 5 bases, with 8 bases separating them. The CDR3, as DNA: TGCAGCGTTGAAGACACAGGTAACGAGCAGTACTTC. Encoded protein: CSVEDTGNEQYF.

V usage is TRBV10-3 and J usage is TRBJ2-3, with 7 bases identical to TRBD1. Trimming cost V 2 bases and J 11 bases; bases outside gene matches: 10. The CDR3 loop spans 14 amino acids. Germline lookup yields CDR1 ENHRY and CDR2 SYGVKD. CDR3 sequence: CAISEPGQARGQYF. The CDR3 DNA follows: TGTGCCATCAGTGAGCCTGGACAGGCTCGAGGGCAGTATTTT.

This chain uses TRBV5-1 with TRBJ1-2; 8 positions match TRBD1. Germline assignment: CDR1 SGHRS and CDR2 YFSETQ. The J segment lost 0 bases and the V segment lost 7 bases, leaving 8 bases of the junction unmatched. The CDR3 extends over 15 amino acids. The CDR3 DNA reads TGCGCCAGCGCCTTGGGACAGGCAGCTAACTATGGCTACACCTTC. Translated: CASALGQAANYGYTF. The full variable domain, in which reference TRBV5-1 and TRBJ1-2 provide the parts outside the CDR3, is KAGVTQTPRYLIKTRGQQVTLSCSPISGHRSVSWYQQTPGQGLQFLFEYFSETQRNKGNFPGRFSGRQFSNSRSEMNVSTLELGDSALYLCASALGQAANYGYTFGSGTRLTVV.

This chain joins TRBV7-9 and TRBJ2-7; TRBD1 agrees at 9 bases. Trimming removed 5 bases from V and 1 base from J; junction bases left unmatched: 9. CDR1 and CDR2 (germline): SEHNR, FQNEAQ (reference sequence). This CDR3 is built from 16 residues. CDR3 protein: CASSLPGTGTSYEQYF. The CDR3 DNA reads as TGTGCCAGCAGCCTCCCGGGGACAGGGACTTCCTACGAGCAGTACTTC.

This sequence joins TRBV12-3 or TRBV12-4 and TRBJ2-1; the D gene is possibly TRBD2 (5 bases). The CDR3 covers 12 residues. Trimming left V 3 bases short and J 11 bases short, with 11 bases between. This chain's CDR3 is CASSFSGNQQFF. CDR3 sequence (DNA): TGTGCCAGCAGTTTCAGCGGCAACCAGCAGTTCTTC.

Worth noting for this clone: The same CDR3 can be traced to other DNA sequences in this sample. This sequence joins TRBV5-4 and TRBJ2-5; the match to TRBD1 covers 7 bases. The CDR3 has 13 residues. V lost 0 bases and J lost 5; bases outside the gene matches: 1. Germline values: CDR1 SGHNT, CDR2 YYREEE (reference sequence). The CDR3 sequence: CASSLAGGETQYF. CDR3 DNA sequence: TGTGCCAGCAGCTTGGCAGGGGGTGAGACCCAGTACTTC.

J is TRBJ2-7 and V is TRBV5-1; a possible D gene is TRBD1 (6 bases). V was pared by 4 bases and J by 5 bases, with 13 bases between. Germline lookup yields CDR1 SGHRS and CDR2 YFSETQ. CDR3 size: 13 residues. The CDR3 nucleotides are TGCGCCAGCAGCCCCGGGACATCCCACGAGCAGTACTTC. This codes for CASSPGTSHEQYF.

The CDR3 is CASSPHYPPREGSNQPQHF. The CDR3 DNA reads TGTGCCAGCAGTCCACACTACCCCCCAAGAGAGGGCAGCAATCAGCCCCAGCATTTT. V usage is TRBV28 and J usage is TRBJ1-5; D not resolved. The CDR3 is 19 residues long. Germline-derived CDR1 and CDR2 are MDHEN and SYDVKM. Trimming pared 5 bases from V and 1 base from J, leaving 24 bases between.

V gene TRBV30 combines with J gene TRBJ1-2; unclear D gene. V lost 2 bases to trimming and J lost 6 bases, with 10 bases between them. Germline loops: CDR1 GTSNPN, CDR2 SVGIG (reference sequence). This CDR3 spans 12 amino acids. CDR3 sequence (DNA): TGTGCCTGGAGTCCCGGGGATGATGGCTACACCTTC. Its translation: CAWSPGDDGYTF. Filled out from reference TRBV30 and TRBJ1-2, the complete variable domain reads SQTIHQWPATLVQPVGSPLSLECTVEGTSNPNLYWYRQAAGRGLQLLFYSVGIGQISSEVPQNLSASRPQDRQFILSSKKLLLSDSGFYLCAWSPGDDGYTFGSGTRLTVV.

This clone has a handful of counts. The chain employs TRBV2 and TRBJ2-1; D not resolved. V was trimmed by 5 bases and J by 6 bases, leaving 11 bases between them. This CDR3 spans 13 amino acids. The germline V gene has CDR1 SNHLY and CDR2 FYNNEI. This CDR3 reads CASSFSPGNEQFF. In nucleotides, the CDR3 is TGTGCCAGCAGTTTTTCCCCGGGCAATGAGCAGTTCTTC.

The chain combines TRBV12-5 with TRBJ2-6, with 12 bases identical to TRBD2. V lost 8 bases and J lost 3; bases outside the gene matches: 5. This CDR3 is built from 16 residues. Germline V lookup: CDR1 LGHNT, CDR2 FRNRAP. DNA for the CDR3: TGTGCTAGTACAGCTAGCGGGAGGGGTGGGGCCAACGTCCTGACTTTC. Translation: CASTASGRGGANVLTF.

The chain couples TRBV29-1 to TRBJ2-7; 12 bases are shared with TRBD1. Germline CDR1 is SQVTM and CDR2 is ANQGSEA. This CDR3 is 15 amino acids long. Losses at the gene ends were 7 bases for V and 6 bases for J; bases not matched to a gene: 13. The CDR3 protein is CSALSGTGGLGEQYF. The CDR3 nucleotides read TGCAGCGCCCTAAGCGGGACAGGGGGCTTAGGCGAGCAGTACTTC.